This TCR beta chain was documented in a study of cytomegalovirus exposure and HLA in healthy donors. Looking at the study overall: A prior analysis found 117 million unique TCR beta sequences from 170 million or so T cells.

The donors (healthy individuals) were bone marrow donors. Amplification used 60 Vbeta primers and 13 Jbeta primers. Using immunoSEQ multiplex PCR, the repertoire was profiled, and TCRdb retains in-frame clones only, with some absent. The sample lists approximately 100,000 clones, just over 70% occurring once. The V end lost 3 bases, the J end lost 3 bases, and 9 bases lay between the germline ends. CDR1 is SGHDT, CDR2 YYEEEE, per germline. This CDR3 has 13 residues. A remark on this clone: Its matching antigen is unknown.

Study results and caveats: Earlier results showed most TCR beta V segments being productive about 87% or about 30% of the time. A later examination showed that TCR association rates differed by HLA locus, with DRB1 most and HLA-C fewest.

This chain uses TRBV5-6 with TRBJ1-2, with a possible D match to TRBD1 (5 bases). This receptor was obtained from a boy aged 5-17 years in good health and CMV-seronegative. What was sequenced was PBMCs. The CDR3: CASSWGDDYGYTF. The CDR3 DNA reads TGTGCCAGCAGCTGGGGGGACGACTATGGCTACACCTTC.